The TCR beta chain under discussion was sequenced for a study of technical replicates of blood from a few donors. The repertoire was sequenced with immunoSEQ multiplex PCR; TCRdb's copy has only in-frame clones and lacks some. The table has 75,000 to 100,000 clones, 95% seen once; the top ten hold roughly 0.28%. Germline V gives CDR1 ENHRY, CDR2 SYGVKD. There are 14 residues in the CDR3. Trimming cost V 4 bases and J 7 bases; bases outside gene matches: 6. This TCR was sampled from a human donor in good health. Material for sequencing was T cells isolated from PBMCs. The chain carries TRBV10-3 and TRBJ1-2; TRBD1 aligns across 10 bases. CDR3 in DNA: TGTGCCATCAGTGGGACAGGGGGGACGTTTGGCTACACCTTC. This sequence encodes CAISGTGGTFGYTF.